A selection of T cell receptor beta chains follows, all from one sample in a study of human T cells and chemical hapten exposure. TCRdb recomputed calls from the RACE reads with MiXCR, one row per CDR3 protein. The data hold approximately 91,000 distinct CDR3 sequences, with around a tenth observed a single time. Specimen: whole blood, collected in connection with sensitization to the hapten diphenylcyclopropenone (DPC). Receptors originate from a young man with alopecia areata. Some clones in this sample may be carry-over from other donors' samples. Both conserved end residues are part of each CDR3. Fields, in order: clone size, V gene, J gene, D gene, CDR3 protein, CDR3 DNA. D genes are given only for firm matches. Clone size is not always given. Where it is, it says once, few, many or a class for expanded clones.

abundance: .
v_gene: TRBV20-1
j_gene: TRBJ2-7
d_gene: TRBD2
CDR3aa: CSARDGTSGDLYEQYF
CDR3nt: TGCAGTGCTAGAGATGGGACTAGCGGGGACCTCTACGAGCAGTACTTC

abundance: many
v_gene: TRBV7-3
j_gene: TRBJ2-2
d_gene: TRBD2
CDR3aa: CASSLRTSGGELFF
CDR3nt: TGTGCCAGCAGCCTACGGACTAGCGGCGGGGAGCTGTTTTTT

abundance: .
v_gene: TRBV27
j_gene: TRBJ2-2
d_gene: .
CDR3aa: CASSLGSNTGELFF
CDR3nt: TGTGCCAGCAGTTTAGGCTCGAACACCGGGGAGCTGTTTTTT

abundance: .
v_gene: TRBV12-5
j_gene: TRBJ2-4
d_gene: .
CDR3aa: CASGFGSGGLAKNIQYF
CDR3nt: TGTGCTAGTGGTTTTGGCTCCGGAGGTCTAGCCAAAAACATTCAGTACTTC

abundance: few
v_gene: TRBV9
j_gene: TRBJ2-7
d_gene: .
CDR3aa: CASSVEEGVTYEQYF
CDR3nt: TGTGCCAGCAGCGTAGAGGAGGGAGTCACCTACGAGCAGTACTTC

abundance: many
v_gene: TRBV7-7
j_gene: TRBJ2-2
d_gene: .
CDR3aa: CASSLLGAGELFF
CDR3nt: TGTGCCAGCAGCTTACTTGGGGCTGGGGAGCTGTTTTTT

abundance: .
v_gene: TRBV12-3/TRBV12-4
j_gene: TRBJ2-3
d_gene: .
CDR3aa: CASSPAPGDTQYF
CDR3nt: TGTGCCAGCAGTCCTGCACCCGGGGATACGCAGTATTTT

abundance: .
v_gene: TRBV7-3
j_gene: TRBJ1-5
d_gene: .
CDR3aa: CASSLNAGANQPQHF
CDR3nt: TGTGCCAGCAGCTTAAATGCCGGGGCCAATCAGCCCCAGCATTTT

abundance: few
v_gene: TRBV29-1
j_gene: TRBJ1-5
d_gene: TRBD1
CDR3aa: CSVQTGIHQPQHF
CDR3nt: TGCAGCGTTCAGACAGGGATCCATCAGCCCCAGCATTTT

abundance: few
v_gene: TRBV20-1
j_gene: TRBJ2-7
d_gene: TRBD1
CDR3aa: CSARRDSSYEQYF
CDR3nt: TGCAGTGCCAGACGGGACAGCTCCTACGAGCAGTACTTC

abundance: many
v_gene: TRBV29-1
j_gene: TRBJ2-3
d_gene: .
CDR3aa: CSVVQGGDTDTQYF
CDR3nt: TGCAGCGTTGTACAGGGAGGGGACACAGATACGCAGTATTTT

abundance: .
v_gene: TRBV6-2/TRBV6-3
j_gene: TRBJ1-5
d_gene: .
CDR3aa: CASSPSGPMGQPQHF
CDR3nt: TGTGCCAGCAGCCCAAGCGGACCTATGGGTCAGCCCCAGCATTTT

abundance: .
v_gene: TRBV29-1
j_gene: TRBJ2-1
d_gene: .
CDR3aa: CSGTRTSSSYNEQFF
CDR3nt: TGCAGCGGCACTAGGACGAGTAGCTCCTACAATGAGCAGTTCTTC

abundance: many
v_gene: TRBV19
j_gene: TRBJ1-5
d_gene: TRBD1
CDR3aa: CASRQGASNQPQHF
CDR3nt: TGTGCCAGTAGACAGGGGGCCAGCAATCAGCCCCAGCATTTT

abundance: .
v_gene: TRBV4-3
j_gene: TRBJ2-3
d_gene: .
CDR3aa: CASSQDWRDTQYF
CDR3nt: TGCGCCAGCAGCCAAGATTGGCGAGATACGCAGTATTTT

abundance: medium-sized
v_gene: TRBV2
j_gene: TRBJ1-5
d_gene: .
CDR3aa: CASSENDQPQHF
CDR3nt: TGTGCCAGCAGTGAAAACGATCAGCCCCAGCATTTT

abundance: .
v_gene: TRBV11-1
j_gene: TRBJ1-2
d_gene: .
CDR3aa: CASSLNLRSGYTF
CDR3nt: TGTGCCAGCAGCTTAAACTTGAGAAGTGGCTACACCTTC

abundance: few
v_gene: TRBV29-1
j_gene: TRBJ1-4
d_gene: .
CDR3aa: CSVGAQPGEKLFF
CDR3nt: TGCAGCGTTGGGGCCCAACCGGGGGAAAAACTGTTTTTT

abundance: few
v_gene: TRBV7-9
j_gene: TRBJ1-3
d_gene: .
CDR3aa: CASSPRRSSGNTIYF
CDR3nt: TGTGCCAGCAGCCCCAGACGTTCCTCTGGAAACACCATATATTTT

abundance: few
v_gene: TRBV7-6
j_gene: TRBJ1-5
d_gene: .
CDR3aa: CASSLTVNQPQHF
CDR3nt: TGTGCCAGCAGCTTAACAGTCAATCAGCCCCAGCATTTT

abundance: many
v_gene: TRBV5-5
j_gene: TRBJ1-1
d_gene: .
CDR3aa: CASSLGTPAFF
CDR3nt: TGTGCCAGCAGCTTGGGGACTCCCGCTTTCTTT

abundance: .
v_gene: TRBV7-6
j_gene: TRBJ2-2
d_gene: .
CDR3aa: CASSLAGGGELFF
CDR3nt: TGTGCCAGCAGCTTAGCAGGTGGCGGGGAGCTGTTTTTT

abundance: many
v_gene: TRBV4-3
j_gene: TRBJ2-1
d_gene: .
CDR3aa: CASSQDRVLGEQFF
CDR3nt: TGCGCCAGCAGCCAAGACAGGGTTTTGGGTGAGCAGTTCTTC

abundance: few
v_gene: TRBV28
j_gene: TRBJ2-1
d_gene: .
CDR3aa: CASSLASRSEQFF
CDR3nt: TGTGCCAGCAGTTTGGCTAGCAGGAGTGAGCAGTTCTTC

abundance: many
v_gene: TRBV29-1
j_gene: TRBJ1-1
d_gene: .
CDR3aa: CSVDLERGSEAFF
CDR3nt: TGCAGCGTTGACTTAGAGAGGGGGTCTGAAGCTTTCTTT

abundance: many
v_gene: TRBV7-2
j_gene: TRBJ2-7
d_gene: .
CDR3aa: CASSLDRKSSYEQYF
CDR3nt: TGTGCCAGCAGCTTAGATCGGAAAAGCTCCTACGAGCAGTACTTC

abundance: few
v_gene: TRBV4-3
j_gene: TRBJ2-3
d_gene: .
CDR3aa: CASSQDVAGTDTQYF
CDR3nt: TGCGCCAGCAGCCAAGACGTCGCAGGCACAGATACGCAGTATTTT

abundance: .
v_gene: TRBV6-6
j_gene: TRBJ1-1
d_gene: .
CDR3aa: CASSYRSEAFF
CDR3nt: TGTGCCAGCAGTTACAGGAGTGAAGCTTTCTTT

abundance: few
v_gene: TRBV4-3
j_gene: TRBJ1-5
d_gene: .
CDR3aa: CASSQEVSQPQHF
CDR3nt: TGCGCCAGCAGCCAAGAGGTCTCTCAGCCCCAGCATTTT